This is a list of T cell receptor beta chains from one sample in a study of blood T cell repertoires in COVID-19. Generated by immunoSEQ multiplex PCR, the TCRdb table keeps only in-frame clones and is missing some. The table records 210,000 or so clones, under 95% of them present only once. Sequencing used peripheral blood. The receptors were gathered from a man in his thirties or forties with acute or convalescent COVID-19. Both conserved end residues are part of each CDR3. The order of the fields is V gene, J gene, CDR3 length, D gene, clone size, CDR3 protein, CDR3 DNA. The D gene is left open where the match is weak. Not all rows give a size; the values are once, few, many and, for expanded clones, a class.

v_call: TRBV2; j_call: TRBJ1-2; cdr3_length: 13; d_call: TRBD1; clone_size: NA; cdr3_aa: CASSGQGVYGYTF; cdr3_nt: TGTGCCAGCAGTGGACAGGGGGTCTATGGCTACACCTTC
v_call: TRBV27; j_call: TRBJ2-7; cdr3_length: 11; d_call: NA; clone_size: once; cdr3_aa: CASRGLYEQYF; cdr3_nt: TGTGCCAGCCGGGGTTTGTACGAGCAGTACTTC
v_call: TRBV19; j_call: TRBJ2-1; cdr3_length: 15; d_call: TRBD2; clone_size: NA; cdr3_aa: CASSIGGGRGNEQFF; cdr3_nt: TGTGCCAGTAGTATAGGAGGCGGGAGAGGGAATGAGCAGTTCTTC
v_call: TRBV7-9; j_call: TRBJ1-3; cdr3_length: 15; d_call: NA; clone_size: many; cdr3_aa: CASSLTESGSNTIYF; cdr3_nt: TGTGCCAGCAGCCTGACAGAGTCCGGTTCCAACACCATATATTTT
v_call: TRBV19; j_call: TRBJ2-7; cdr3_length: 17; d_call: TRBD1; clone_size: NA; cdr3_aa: CASSHLPRDRVVGEQYF; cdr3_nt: TGTGCCAGTAGTCACCTCCCCCGGGACAGGGTTGTGGGGGAGCAGTACTTC
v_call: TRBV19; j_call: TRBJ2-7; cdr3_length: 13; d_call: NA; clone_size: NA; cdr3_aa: CASRTPGGNEQYF; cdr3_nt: TGTGCCAGTAGAACTCCTGGCGGGAACGAGCAGTACTTC
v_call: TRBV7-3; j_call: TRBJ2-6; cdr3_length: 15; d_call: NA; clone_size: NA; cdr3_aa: CASSLMSSGANVLTF; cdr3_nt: TGTGCCAGCAGCTTGATGAGCTCTGGGGCCAACGTCCTGACTTTC
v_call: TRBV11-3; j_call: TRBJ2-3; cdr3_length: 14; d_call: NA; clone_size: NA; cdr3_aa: CASSYDYPTDTQYF; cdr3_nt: TGTGCCAGCAGCTACGACTACCCCACAGATACGCAGTATTTT
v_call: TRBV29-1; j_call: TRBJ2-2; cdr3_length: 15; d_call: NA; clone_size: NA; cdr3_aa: CSALLQGGNTGELFF; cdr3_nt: TGCAGCGCCCTCCTCCAAGGGGGTAACACCGGGGAGCTGTTTTTT
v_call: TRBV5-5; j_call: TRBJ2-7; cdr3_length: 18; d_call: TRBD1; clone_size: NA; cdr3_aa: CASSPYPGQGGPVNEQYF; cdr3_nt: TGTGCCAGCAGCCCATATCCGGGACAGGGGGGGCCTGTGAACGAGCAGTACTTC
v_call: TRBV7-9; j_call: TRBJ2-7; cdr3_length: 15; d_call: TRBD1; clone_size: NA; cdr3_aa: CASSLPGQGSYEQYF; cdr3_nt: TGTGCCAGCAGCTTACCGGGACAGGGGTCATACGAGCAGTACTTC
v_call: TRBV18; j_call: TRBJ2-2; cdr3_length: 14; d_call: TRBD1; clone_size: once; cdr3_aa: CASSSGQGTGELFF; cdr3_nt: TGTGCCAGCTCGTCGGGACAGGGGACCGGGGAGCTGTTTTTT
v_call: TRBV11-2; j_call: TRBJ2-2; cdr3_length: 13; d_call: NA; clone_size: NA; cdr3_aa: CASSLVRSGELFF; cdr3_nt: TGTGCCAGCAGCTTAGTGCGTTCCGGGGAGCTGTTTTTT
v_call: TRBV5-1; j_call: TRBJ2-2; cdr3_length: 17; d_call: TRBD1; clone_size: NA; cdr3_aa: CASSLDPPGQGAGELFF; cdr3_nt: TGCGCCAGCAGCTTGGACCCCCCGGGACAGGGCGCCGGGGAGCTGTTTTTT
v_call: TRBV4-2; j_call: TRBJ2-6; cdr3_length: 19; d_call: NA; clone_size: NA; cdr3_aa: CASSQARAGALSGANVLTF; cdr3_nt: TGTGCCAGCAGCCAAGCCCGGGCAGGGGCTCTCTCTGGGGCCAACGTCCTGACTTTC
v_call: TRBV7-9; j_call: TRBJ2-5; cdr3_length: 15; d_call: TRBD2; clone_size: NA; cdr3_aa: CASSLAAGGQETQYF; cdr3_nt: TGTGCCAGCAGCTTAGCAGCGGGGGGCCAAGAGACCCAGTACTTC
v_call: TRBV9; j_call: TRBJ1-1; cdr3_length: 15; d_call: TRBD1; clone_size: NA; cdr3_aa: CASSVAGTGLAEAFF; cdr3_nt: TGTGCCAGCAGCGTAGCGGGGACAGGGCTGGCTGAAGCTTTCTTT
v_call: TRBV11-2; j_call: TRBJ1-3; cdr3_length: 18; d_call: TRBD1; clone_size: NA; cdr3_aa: CASSLGDRGLRSGNTIYF; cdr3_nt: TGTGCCAGCAGCTTAGGGGACAGGGGGCTCCGCTCTGGAAACACCATATATTTT
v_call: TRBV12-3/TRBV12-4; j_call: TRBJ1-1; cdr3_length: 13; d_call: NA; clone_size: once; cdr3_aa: CASSLPQLRDTLF; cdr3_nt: TGTGCCAGCAGCCTACCCCAACTACGGGACACCCTCTTT
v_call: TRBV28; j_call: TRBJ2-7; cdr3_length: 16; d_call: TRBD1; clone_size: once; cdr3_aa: CASSLGRDREGYEQYF; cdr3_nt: TGTGCCAGCAGTTTAGGAAGGGACAGGGAAGGATACGAGCAGTACTTC
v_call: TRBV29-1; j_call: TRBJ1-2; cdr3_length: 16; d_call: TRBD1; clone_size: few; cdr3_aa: CSVIGQGARGNYGYTF; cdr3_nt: TGCAGCGTGATAGGACAGGGGGCGCGGGGGAACTATGGCTACACCTTC
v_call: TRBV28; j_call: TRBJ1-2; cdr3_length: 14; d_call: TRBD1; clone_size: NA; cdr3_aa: CASSGYRGENGYTF; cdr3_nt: TGTGCCAGCAGTGGATACAGGGGAGAGAACGGCTACACCTTC
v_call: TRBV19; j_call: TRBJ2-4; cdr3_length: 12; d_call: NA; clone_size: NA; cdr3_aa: CASTSSPDIQYF; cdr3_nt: TGTGCCAGTACCTCAAGTCCGGACATTCAGTACTTC
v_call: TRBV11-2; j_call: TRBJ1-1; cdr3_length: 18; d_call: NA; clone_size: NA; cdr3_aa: CASSLVSLRRLAGTEAFF; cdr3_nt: TGTGCCAGCAGCTTAGTATCCCTCCGTCGACTGGCGGGCACTGAAGCTTTCTTT
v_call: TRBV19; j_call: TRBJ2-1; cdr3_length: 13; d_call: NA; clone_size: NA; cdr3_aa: CASSAWSSREQFF; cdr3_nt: TGTGCCAGTAGTGCATGGTCGAGCCGAGAGCAGTTCTTC
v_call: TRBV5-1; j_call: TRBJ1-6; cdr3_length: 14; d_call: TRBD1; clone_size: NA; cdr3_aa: CASSYGQGHSPLHF; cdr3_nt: TGCGCCAGCAGCTATGGACAGGGACATTCACCCCTCCACTTT
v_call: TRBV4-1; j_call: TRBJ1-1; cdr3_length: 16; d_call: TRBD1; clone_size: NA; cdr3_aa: CASSYLTGGVGTEAFF; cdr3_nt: TGCGCCAGCAGCTACTTGACAGGGGGGGTAGGCACTGAAGCTTTCTTT
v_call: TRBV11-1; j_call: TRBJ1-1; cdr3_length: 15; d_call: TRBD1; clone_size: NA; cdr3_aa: CASTDYRGRITEAFF; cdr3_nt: TGTGCCAGCACTGATTACAGGGGGCGAATCACTGAAGCTTTTTTT
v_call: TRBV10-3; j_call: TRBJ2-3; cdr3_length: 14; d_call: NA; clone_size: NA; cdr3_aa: CAIGGRQGADTQYF; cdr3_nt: TGTGCCATCGGGGGGAGACAGGGAGCAGATACGCAGTATTTT
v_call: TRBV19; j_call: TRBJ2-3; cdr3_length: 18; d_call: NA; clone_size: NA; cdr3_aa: CASSGSWTAPTSTDTQYF; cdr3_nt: TGTGCCAGTAGCGGATCTTGGACTGCTCCCACTAGCACAGATACGCAGTATTTT
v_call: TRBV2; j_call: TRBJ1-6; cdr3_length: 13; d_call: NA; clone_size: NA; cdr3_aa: CASRDSRDSPLHF; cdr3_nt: TGTGCCAGCAGGGACAGCAGGGATTCACCCCTCCACTTT
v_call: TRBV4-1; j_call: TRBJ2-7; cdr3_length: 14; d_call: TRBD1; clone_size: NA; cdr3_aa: CASSQEQGSDEQYF; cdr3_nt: TGCGCCAGCAGCCAAGAACAGGGGTCGGACGAGCAGTACTTC
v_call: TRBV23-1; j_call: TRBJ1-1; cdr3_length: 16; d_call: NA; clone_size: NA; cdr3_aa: CASSQSGGRENTEAFF; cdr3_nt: TGCGCCAGCAGTCAATCCGGGGGACGGGAGAACACTGAAGCTTTCTTT
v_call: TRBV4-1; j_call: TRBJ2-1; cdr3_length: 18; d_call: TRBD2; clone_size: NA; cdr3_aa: CASSPLTSGGPPYNEQFF; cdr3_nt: TGCGCCAGCAGCCCCCTGACTAGCGGGGGGCCACCCTACAATGAGCAGTTCTTC
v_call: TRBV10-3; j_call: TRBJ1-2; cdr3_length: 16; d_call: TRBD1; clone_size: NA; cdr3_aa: CAISEGGQGLNYGYTF; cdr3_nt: TGTGCCATCAGTGAGGGAGGACAGGGGCTTAACTATGGCTACACCTTC
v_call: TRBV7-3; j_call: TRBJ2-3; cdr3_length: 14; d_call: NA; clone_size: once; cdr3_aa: CASSPSGSTDTQYF; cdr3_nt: TGTGCCAGCAGCCCATCGGGTAGCACAGATACGCAGTATTTT
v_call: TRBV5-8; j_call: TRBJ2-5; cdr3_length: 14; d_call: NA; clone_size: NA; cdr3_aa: CASSSGWGPETQYF; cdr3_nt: TGTGCCAGCAGCTCGGGGTGGGGGCCAGAGACCCAGTACTTC
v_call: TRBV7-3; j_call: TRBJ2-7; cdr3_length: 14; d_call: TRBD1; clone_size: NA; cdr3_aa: CASSLTGSSYEQYF; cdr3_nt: TGTGCCAGCAGCCTGACAGGGAGCTCCTACGAGCAGTACTTC
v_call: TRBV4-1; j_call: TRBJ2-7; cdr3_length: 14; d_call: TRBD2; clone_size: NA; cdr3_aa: CASSVTSGRDEQYF; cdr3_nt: TGCGCCAGCAGCGTCACTAGCGGGAGGGATGAGCAGTACTTC
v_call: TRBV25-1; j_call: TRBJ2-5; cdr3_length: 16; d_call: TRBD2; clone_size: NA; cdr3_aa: CASSEGTSGRLETQYF; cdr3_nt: TGTGCCAGCAGTGAAGGGACTAGCGGGAGATTGGAGACCCAGTACTTC
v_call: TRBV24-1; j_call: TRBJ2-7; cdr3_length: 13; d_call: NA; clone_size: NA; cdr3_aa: CATSDFSGYEQYF; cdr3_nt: TGTGCCACCAGTGATTTTTCGGGGTACGAGCAGTACTTC
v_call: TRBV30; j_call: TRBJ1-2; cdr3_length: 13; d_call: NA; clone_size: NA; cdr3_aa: CAWSVLGRGGYTF; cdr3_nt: TGTGCCTGGAGTGTACTTGGCAGGGGTGGCTACACCTTC
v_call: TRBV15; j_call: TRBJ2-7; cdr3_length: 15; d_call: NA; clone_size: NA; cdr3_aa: CATSRRRPVVGEQYF; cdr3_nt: TGTGCCACCAGCAGAAGGAGGCCCGTGGTAGGCGAGCAGTACTTC
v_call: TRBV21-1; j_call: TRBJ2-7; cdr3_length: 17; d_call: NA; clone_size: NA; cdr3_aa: CASSPITGTGYFYEQYF; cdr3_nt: TGTGCCAGCAGTCCTATCACCGGGACAGGGTACTTCTACGAGCAGTACTTC
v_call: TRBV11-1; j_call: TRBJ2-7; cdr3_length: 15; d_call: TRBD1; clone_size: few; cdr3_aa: CASSEGQLSSYEQYF; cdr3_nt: TGTGCCAGCAGCGAGGGACAGCTAAGCTCCTACGAGCAGTACTTC
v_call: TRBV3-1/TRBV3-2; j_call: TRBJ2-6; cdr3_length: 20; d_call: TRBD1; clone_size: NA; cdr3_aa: CASSQPNTGTGGSGANVLTF; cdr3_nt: TGTGCCAGCAGCCAACCCAATACCGGGACAGGAGGATCTGGGGCCAACGTCCTGACTTTC
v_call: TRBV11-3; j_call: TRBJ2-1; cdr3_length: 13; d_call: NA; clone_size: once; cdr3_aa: CASSLAEVNEQFF; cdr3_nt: TGTGCCAGCAGCTTAGCGGAGGTCAATGAGCAGTTCTTC
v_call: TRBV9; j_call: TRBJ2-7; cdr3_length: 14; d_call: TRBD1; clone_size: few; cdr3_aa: CASSHRDRGYEQYF; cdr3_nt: TGTGCCAGCAGCCACAGGGACAGGGGTTACGAGCAGTACTTC
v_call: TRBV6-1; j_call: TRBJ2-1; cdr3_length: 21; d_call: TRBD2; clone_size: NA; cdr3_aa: CASSEAPRRTSKIGSYNEQFF; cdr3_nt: TGTGCCAGCAGTGAAGCGCCTCGGAGGACTAGTAAGATTGGGTCCTACAATGAGCAGTTCTTC
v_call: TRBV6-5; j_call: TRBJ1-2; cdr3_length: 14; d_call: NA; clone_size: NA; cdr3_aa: CASKGRVAHYGYTF; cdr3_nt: TGTGCCAGCAAGGGGAGGGTAGCCCACTATGGCTACACCTTC
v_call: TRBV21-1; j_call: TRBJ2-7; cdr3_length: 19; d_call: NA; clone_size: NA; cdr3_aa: CASRKLRQEDFWRSYEQYF; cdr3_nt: TGTGCCAGCCGCAAATTAAGACAGGAAGACTTCTGGCGCTCCTACGAGCAGTACTTC
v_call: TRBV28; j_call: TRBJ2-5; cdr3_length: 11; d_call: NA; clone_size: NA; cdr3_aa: CASSSEETQYF; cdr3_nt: TGTGCCAGCAGTTCGGAAGAGACCCAGTACTTC
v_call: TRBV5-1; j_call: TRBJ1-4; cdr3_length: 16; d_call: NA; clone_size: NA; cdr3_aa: CASSLGRTAPAEKLFF; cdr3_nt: TGCGCCAGCAGCTTGGGTCGGACAGCTCCGGCTGAAAAACTGTTTTTT
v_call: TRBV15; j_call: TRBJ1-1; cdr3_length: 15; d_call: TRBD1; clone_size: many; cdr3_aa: CATSRGQYLNTEAFF; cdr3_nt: TGTGCCACCAGCCGGGGACAGTATTTGAACACTGAAGCTTTCTTT
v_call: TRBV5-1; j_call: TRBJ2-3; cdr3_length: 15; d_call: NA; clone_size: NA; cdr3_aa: CASSLDRGRTDTQYF; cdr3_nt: TGCGCCAGCAGCTTAGACAGAGGCCGCACAGATACGCAGTATTTT